Only one count was recorded for the clone carrying this T cell receptor beta chain. This table comes from immunoSEQ multiplex PCR, and its TCRdb copy is limited to in-frame clones, with some not included. This sample yields roughly 180,000 clones, of which roughly 83% are seen a single time; 6.5% to 8.5% belongs to the top ten. This sample is drawn from a study of blood T cell repertoires in COVID-19. Unmatched junction bases numbered 8, after V lost 1 base and J lost 4 bases. CDR3 length: 17 amino acids. Germline loops: CDR1 LNHNV, CDR2 YYDKDF (reference sequence). The TCR was taken from a middle-aged woman with COVID-19, enrolled during active disease. Sequences were obtained from peripheral blood. The chain employs TRBV15 and TRBJ2-3; 10 nucleotides line up with TRBD2. The CDR3 here is CATSRGGTSGNSDTQYF. The CDR3, as DNA: TGTGCCACCAGCAGAGGCGGAACTAGCGGGAATTCAGATACGCAGTATTTT.